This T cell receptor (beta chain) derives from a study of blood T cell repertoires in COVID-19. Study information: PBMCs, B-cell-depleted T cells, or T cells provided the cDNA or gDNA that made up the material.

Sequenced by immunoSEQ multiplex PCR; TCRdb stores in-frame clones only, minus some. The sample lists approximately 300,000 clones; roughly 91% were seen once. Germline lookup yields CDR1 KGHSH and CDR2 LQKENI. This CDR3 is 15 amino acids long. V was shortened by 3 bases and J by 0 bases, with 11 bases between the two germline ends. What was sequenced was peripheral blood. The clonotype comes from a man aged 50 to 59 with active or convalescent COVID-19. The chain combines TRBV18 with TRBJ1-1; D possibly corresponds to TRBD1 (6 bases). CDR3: CASSPSGDMNTEAFF. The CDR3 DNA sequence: TGTGCCAGCTCACCGTCAGGGGACATGAACACTGAAGCTTTCTTT.